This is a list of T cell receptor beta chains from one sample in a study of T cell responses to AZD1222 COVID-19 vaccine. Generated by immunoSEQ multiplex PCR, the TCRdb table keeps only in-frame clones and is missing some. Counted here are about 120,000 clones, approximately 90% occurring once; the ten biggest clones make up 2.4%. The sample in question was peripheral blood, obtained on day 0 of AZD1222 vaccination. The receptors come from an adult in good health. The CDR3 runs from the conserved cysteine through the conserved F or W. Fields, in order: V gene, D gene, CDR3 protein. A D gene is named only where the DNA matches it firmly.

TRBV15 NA CATSRGDTRGYEQYF
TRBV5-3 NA CARSCYLGADEQYF
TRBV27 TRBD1 CASSSRGPSTYEQYF
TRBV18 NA CASSASGSSYNEQFF
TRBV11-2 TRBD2 CASSLDASGRWETQYF
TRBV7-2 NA CASSPRWGNTEAFF
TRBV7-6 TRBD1 CASSLNDRGGATNEKLFF
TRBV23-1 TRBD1 CASSQSGTGLQETQYF
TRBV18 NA CASSPSLQSSGANVLTF
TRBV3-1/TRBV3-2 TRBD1 CASSPTGWNYGYTF
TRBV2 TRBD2 CASRGRESSYEQYF
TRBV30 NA CAWSGISTGTIYNEQFF
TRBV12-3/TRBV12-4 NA CASSLREGTEAFF
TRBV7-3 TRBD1 CASSLTTGAHYGYTF
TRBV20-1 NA CSASLAAYEQYF
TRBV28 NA CASSFEDSSREQYF
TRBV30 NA CAWTRDAYNEQFF
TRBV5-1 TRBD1 CASSLGTGDPYGYTF
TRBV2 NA CASSEDIRKLFF
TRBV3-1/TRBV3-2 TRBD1 CASSKTPGTGPFNEQFF
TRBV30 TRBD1 CAWTAGQAGRVDNSPLHF
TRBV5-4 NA CASSLGGLNEKLFF
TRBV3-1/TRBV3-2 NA CASSRQGNSGNTIYF
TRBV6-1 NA CASSETGTYYGYTF
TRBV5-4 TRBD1 CASSGRDRSYNEQFF
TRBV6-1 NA CASSEGADYGYTF
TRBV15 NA CATSNVNYGYTF
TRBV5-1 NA CASSRDFSSYNEQFF